These 19 T cell receptor beta chains originate from one sample sequenced in a study of T cell responses to AZD1222 COVID-19 vaccine. Method: immunoSEQ multiplex PCR; TCRdb's copy keeps in-frame clones and lacks some. The sample includes about 120,000 clones, 70% to 90% of them seen just once. This sample comprised peripheral blood, obtained 28 days after the second AZD1222 dose. The receptor set was obtained from an adult who received the AZD1222 COVID-19 vaccine.

The chain couples TRBV15 to TRBJ1-1; unclear D gene. This CDR3 contains 12 residues. Germline loops: CDR1 LNHNV, CDR2 YYDKDF (reference sequence). V was cut by 8 bases and J by 1 base, with 8 bases left in between. The CDR3 DNA reads as TGTGCCACCCGTCGGGGGAACACTGAAGCTTTCTTT. This sequence encodes CATRRGNTEAFF.

The rearrangement uses TRBV7-8 and TRBJ1-6; D ambiguous. The CDR3 contains 16 residues. The germline V gene has CDR1 SGHVS and CDR2 FQNEAQ. V was shortened by 1 base and J by 6 bases, with 13 bases between the two germline ends. This CDR3 is CASSLGVWGGNSPLHF. The CDR3 nucleotides read TGTGCCAGCAGCTTAGGGGTATGGGGTGGTAATTCACCCCTCCACTTT.

The chain is built from TRBV11-3 and TRBJ2-1, with 9 bases matching TRBD2. V lost 4 bases to trimming and J lost 9 bases; unmatched junction nucleotides: 7. From germline, CDR1 is SGHNT and CDR2 YENEEA. The CDR3 extends over 14 amino acids. CDR3: CASSSVSGSAEQFF. The CDR3 region has the DNA TGTGCCAGCAGCTCAGTTAGCGGGAGTGCTGAGCAGTTCTTC. Variable domain in full (rest from reference TRBV11-3 and TRBJ2-1): EAGVVQSPRYKIIEKKQPVAFWCNPISGHNTLYWYLQNLGQGPELLIRYENEEAVDDSQLPKDRFSAERLKGVDSTLKIQPAELGDSAVYLCASSSVSGSAEQFFGPGTRLTVL.

The J gene is TRBJ2-3, the V gene TRBV5-1; 9 nucleotides match TRBD2. Germline CDR1 reads SGHRS; CDR2 reads YFSETQ. Losses at the gene ends were 1 base for V and 2 bases for J; bases not matched to a gene: 5. The CDR3 is 16 residues long. In DNA form, the CDR3 reads TGCGCCAGCAGCTTGCAAGCGGGGGGAAACACAGATACGCAGTATTTT. Protein product: CASSLQAGGNTDTQYF.

This chain joins TRBV5-1 and TRBJ1-1; no clear D gene. Trimming removed 6 bases at V and 0 bases at J, with 15 bases between. Germline CDR1 and CDR2: SGHRS and YFSETQ. The CDR3 has 15 residues. CDR3 DNA sequence: TGCGCCAGCACCGTAACTCCGAGAATGAACACTGAAGCTTTCTTT. Residues: CASTVTPRMNTEAFF.

The chain joins TRBV4-1 to TRBJ2-3, with 10 bases lining up with TRBD2. Losses at the gene ends were 0 bases for V and 1 base for J; bases not matched to a gene: 4. Germline V gene data show CDR1 as MGHRA and CDR2 as YSYEKL. This CDR3 contains 17 residues. The DNA for the CDR3 is TGCGCCAGCAGCCAAGACCCAGGACTAGCGGGCACAGATACGCAGTATTTT. This gives the protein CASSQDPGLAGTDTQYF.

The chain employs TRBV29-1 and TRBJ1-2; D unclear. Looked up from germline, CDR1 is SQVTM and CDR2 is ANQGSEA. The CDR3 covers 9 residues. V lost 3 bases and J 4 bases, leaving 0 bases between the germline ends. CDR3 bases: TGCAGCGTTGACTATGGCTACACCTTC. It translates to CSVDYGYTF.

This sequence joins TRBV7-8 and TRBJ1-1; tentatively, D is TRBD1 (5 bases). Germline V gives CDR1 SGHVS, CDR2 FQNEAQ. Trimming stripped 6 bases from V and 5 bases from J, with 13 bases between. The CDR3 runs to 13 residues. CDR3 nucleotides: TGTGCCAGCAGTTCCTTCGGGGGAACTGAAGCTTTCTTT. Protein product: CASSSFGGTEAFF.

The chain couples TRBV9 to TRBJ2-2; either TRBD1 or TRBD2 may supply D (6 bases each). Per the germline V gene, CDR1 is SGDLS and CDR2 is YYNGEE. This CDR3 has 16 residues. V gave up 0 bases and J gave up 2 bases, with 11 bases separating them. CDR3 protein: CASSVVWGANTGELFF. The CDR3 nucleotides read TGTGCCAGCAGCGTAGTATGGGGGGCTAACACCGGGGAGCTGTTTTTT.

The chain is built from TRBV18 and TRBJ2-5; D call uncertain. V was cut by 1 base and J by 4 bases, with 7 bases left in between. The V gene's germline CDR1 is KGHSH and CDR2 LQKENI. The CDR3 covers 13 residues. The CDR3 reads CASSPRNGETQYF. For the CDR3, the DNA is TGTGCCAGCTCACCACGAAATGGAGAGACCCAGTACTTC.

This clone has only a few counts. The chain employs TRBV3-1 (or the pseudogene TRBV3-2) and TRBJ1-1; D gene ambiguous. V was shortened by 1 base and J by 12 bases, with 12 bases between the two germline ends. This CDR3 has 12 amino acids. CDR1 LGHDT and CDR2 YNNKEL come from the germline V gene (reference sequence). The DNA for the CDR3 is TGTGCCAGCAGCCAAGTGGTGACCGAAACTTTCTTT. Encoded protein: CASSQVVTETFF.

The V gene is TRBV24-1, the J gene TRBJ1-1; TRBD1 agrees at 8 bases. Per the germline V gene, CDR1 is KGHDR and CDR2 is SFDVKD. With 0 bases clipped from V and 1 base from J, the junction kept 12 bases outside the gene matches. The CDR3 runs to 19 residues. The CDR3 region is CATSDLAGGFRWRNTEAFF. The CDR3 region has the DNA TGTGCCACCAGTGATTTGGCAGGGGGCTTTCGATGGAGGAACACTGAAGCTTTCTTT.

The J gene is TRBJ2-4, the V gene TRBV30, with 10 bases fitting TRBD2. V dropped 3 bases and J dropped 1; count of bases not matched to a gene: 9. The CDR3 is made up of 17 amino acids. Germline loops: CDR1 GTSNPN, CDR2 SVGIG (reference sequence). As DNA, the CDR3 is TGTGCCTGGAGCCTCATAGCGGGAGGTATGGCCAAAAACATTCAGTACTTC. As protein: CAWSLIAGGMAKNIQYF.

The rearrangement uses TRBV3-1 (or the pseudogene TRBV3-2) and TRBJ1-1; D might be TRBD1 (6 bases). V was clipped by 2 bases and J by 5 bases, with 9 bases between them. The germline gives CDR1 LGHDT, CDR2 YNNKEL (reference sequence). The CDR3 consists of 13 residues. CDR3 residues: CASSQQQGTEAFF. CDR3 DNA sequence: TGTGCCAGCAGCCAACAGCAGGGGACTGAAGCTTTCTTT.

As to this clone: This sample also contains other DNA sequences that code for the same CDR3. The J gene is TRBJ1-1, the V gene TRBV5-1; D not certain. CDR3 length: 13 amino acids. V shed 0 bases and J shed 1 base, with 4 bases lying between them. Germline V CDR1 and CDR2: SGHRS, YFSETQ. CDR3 residues: CASSLAGNTEAFF. The DNA of the CDR3 is TGCGCCAGCAGCTTGGCCGGGAACACTGAAGCTTTCTTT.

The gene calls are TRBV11-3 and TRBJ2-5; no clear D. V shed 2 bases and J shed 5 bases, with 6 bases lying between them. The CDR3 loop spans 12 amino acids. Germline CDR1 and CDR2: SGHNT and YENEEA. The CDR3 sequence is CASSLSSETQYF. For the CDR3, the DNA is TGTGCCAGCAGCTTATCCTCCGAGACCCAGTACTTC.

The gene calls are TRBV5-1 and TRBJ1-2; tentatively, D is TRBD1 (5 bases). The CDR3 consists of 14 residues. Germline CDR1 and CDR2: SGHRS and YFSETQ. The V end lost 5 bases, the J end lost 8 bases, and 19 bases lay between the germline ends. CDR3 sequence: CASRETTGVWGYTF. The CDR3 bases are TGCGCCAGCAGGGAGACTACAGGAGTTTGGGGCTACACCTTC.

The chain links TRBV10-3 to TRBJ1-3; a possible D gene is TRBD1 (6 bases). CDR3 size: 16 residues. CDR1 and CDR2 (germline): ENHRY, SYGVKD. V was shortened by 5 bases and J by 0 bases, with 14 bases between the two germline ends. The CDR3 loop reads CAISREGGGSGNTIYF. For the CDR3, the DNA is TGTGCCATCAGTCGTGAAGGGGGGGGCTCTGGAAACACCATATATTTT.

The chain recombines TRBV24-1 with TRBJ2-3; 7 bases line up with TRBD2. The CDR3 extends over 14 amino acids. Unmatched junction bases numbered 5, after V lost 6 bases and J lost 3 bases. Germline assignment: CDR1 KGHDR and CDR2 SFDVKD. CDR3 DNA sequence: TGTGCCACCAGTCCCGGCGGGGGTACAGATACGCAGTATTTT. As protein: CATSPGGGTDTQYF.